The 14 T cell receptor beta chains given below trace back to one sample, sequenced in a study of blood T cell repertoires in COVID-19. The table came from immunoSEQ multiplex PCR; TCRdb's copy has only in-frame clones and leaves some out. The sample carries about 260,000 clones, roughly 86% recorded once. Sequences were obtained from peripheral blood. Receptors originate from a man aged 35 to 55 with active or convalescent COVID-19.

The chain has TRBV4-1 and TRBJ1-5, with 7 bases fitting TRBD1. With 3 bases clipped from V and 6 bases from J, the junction kept 8 bases outside the gene matches. This CDR3 region has 15 residues. CDR1 is MGHRA and CDR2 is YSYEKL in the germline V gene. CDR3 coding DNA: TGCGCCAGCAGCCAGGGGGGAGCAGGGGGTCAGCCCCAGCATTTT. It specifies CASSQGGAGGQPQHF.

The CDR3 DNA follows: TGCGCCAGCAGCTTGGTTACGGGGTGGAATGAGCAGTTCTTC. Protein sequence: CASSLVTGWNEQFF. This chain uses TRBV5-1 with TRBJ2-1; a weak D match, TRBD2 (5 bases). CDR1 SGHRS and CDR2 YFSETQ come from the germline V gene. CDR3 length: 14 amino acids. The V end was cut by 0 bases, the J end by 7 bases, with 11 bases between.

V usage is TRBV2 and J usage is TRBJ2-4; D may be TRBD1 (7 bases). The CDR3 covers 15 residues. V lost 3 bases and J 4 bases, leaving 13 bases between the germline ends. Germline V gene lookup returns CDR1 SNHLY and CDR2 FYNNEI. CDR3 nucleotide sequence: TGTGCCAGCAGTGACCCGACAGGGAGGAAAAACATTCAGTACTTC. Protein product: CASSDPTGRKNIQYF.

The CDR3 loop reads CASSLVPSGRAGSYNEQFF. CDR3 sequence (DNA): TGTGCCAGCAGCTTAGTCCCTAGCGGGAGGGCCGGGTCCTACAATGAGCAGTTCTTC. The chain uses TRBV11-3 and TRBJ2-1, with 12 bases aligning to TRBD2. Germline V gene data show CDR1 as SGHNT and CDR2 as YENEEA. This CDR3 comprises 19 residues. J lost 1 base, V lost 1 base, and 8 bases had no gene match.

This clone was counted only a few times. The rearrangement links TRBV7-9 to TRBJ2-1; 8 bases match TRBD1. The CDR3 is 11 amino acids. Germline V lookup: CDR1 SEHNR, CDR2 FQNEAQ (reference sequence). J gave up 12 bases and V 5 bases, and 3 bases lay outside the gene matches. CDR3 in DNA: TGTGCCAGCAGCGCGGGACAGGCGCAGTTCTTC. Encoded protein: CASSAGQAQFF. Full variable domain (missing parts from reference TRBV7-9 and TRBJ2-1): DTGVSQNPRHKITKRGQNVTFRCDPISEHNRLYWYRQTLGQGPEFLTYFQNEAQLEKSRLLSDRFSAERPKGSFSTLEIQRTEQGDSAMYLCASSAGQAQFFGPGTRLTVL.

This clone came up once. The rearrangement joins TRBV3-1 (or the pseudogene TRBV3-2) to TRBJ2-7, with TRBD1 matching 7 bases. CDR1 is LGHDT, CDR2 YNNKEL, per germline (reference sequence). J lost 3 bases, V lost 4 bases, and 6 bases had no gene match. The CDR3 has 14 residues. The CDR3 DNA sequence: TGTGCCAGCAGCCGGGGACAGTCGTACTACGAGCAGTACTTC. Translation gives CASSRGQSYYEQYF.

The chain employs TRBV10-3 and TRBJ2-7; 9 bases line up with TRBD2. CDR1 is ENHRY and CDR2 is SYGVKD in the germline V gene. The length of the CDR3 is 15 residues. J gave up 2 bases and V 4 bases, and 6 bases lay outside the gene matches. The CDR3 DNA reads TGTGCCATCAGTGCTCCGACTAGCGGTACCTACGAGCAGTACTTC. Residues: CAISAPTSGTYEQYF.

The genes are TRBV19 and TRBJ2-1; D is perhaps TRBD1 (5 bases). The CDR3 consists of 15 residues. From germline, CDR1 is LNHDA and CDR2 SQIVND (reference sequence). The V gene lost 3 bases and the J gene lost 9 bases, with 18 bases spanning the gap. This chain's CDR3 is CASSIRAPRVVEQFF. The DNA for the CDR3 is TGTGCCAGTAGTATCCGAGCCCCCAGGGTCGTTGAGCAGTTCTTC.

This chain joins TRBV6-6 and TRBJ1-1; 7 nucleotides line up with TRBD1. CDR3 length: 16 residues. Germline V gives CDR1 MNHNY, CDR2 SVGAGI (reference sequence). V shed 2 bases and J 5 bases; nucleotides not matched to a gene: 11. The CDR3 DNA reads as TGTGCCAGCAGTTACGCCCGAGGGGGCAGAAAAACTGAAGCTTTCTTT. This codes for CASSYARGGRKTEAFF.

The chain links TRBV2 to TRBJ2-1, with a weak D call TRBD1 (5 bases). Germline V gene lookup returns CDR1 SNHLY and CDR2 FYNNEI. CDR3 length: 15 residues. The V end was cut by 0 bases, the J end by 2 bases, with 8 bases between. The DNA for the CDR3 is TGTGCCAGCAGTGAAGCTGGGGCTGCCTACAATGAGCAGTTCTTC. Its translation: CASSEAGAAYNEQFF.

The chain recombines TRBV18 with TRBJ1-3; tentative D call: TRBD1 (5 bases). Trimming cost V 0 bases and J 4 bases, with 10 bases left between them. Germline-derived CDR1 and CDR2 are KGHSH and LQKENI. The CDR3 consists of 15 residues. The CDR3 region is CASSPPAGSGNTIYF. The CDR3 DNA is TGTGCCAGCTCACCACCCGCAGGGTCCGGAAACACCATATATTTT.

V usage is TRBV6-5 and J usage is TRBJ1-2; D uncertain. Germline loops: CDR1 MNHEY, CDR2 SVGAGI. The CDR3 length is 12 residues. V was pared by 8 bases and J by 2 bases, with 9 bases between. Here the CDR3 DNA reads TGTGCCAGCTGGTCAGGAAACTATGGCTACACCTTC. It is translated as CASWSGNYGYTF.

V usage is TRBV30 and J usage is TRBJ1-6; 11 nucleotides agree with TRBD1. The CDR3 spans 13 residues. V lost 4 bases and J lost 9; bases outside the gene matches: 2. In germline, CDR1 is GTSNPN, CDR2 SVGIG (reference sequence). The CDR3 spells CAWTGTGGSPLHF. CDR3 nucleotide sequence: TGTGCCTGGACCGGGACAGGGGGTTCACCCCTCCACTTT.

This clone was observed a handful of times. This chain joins TRBV29-1 and TRBJ2-1; D is uncertain. Deletions cut 5 bases from V and 7 bases from J, with 15 bases between. Germline V gene data show CDR1 as SQVTM and CDR2 as ANQGSEA. CDR3 length: 13 residues. The CDR3 DNA is TGCAGCGTTTTTGACCACGACTGGAATGAGCAGTTCTTC. Amino acids: CSVFDHDWNEQFF.